These 19 T cell receptor beta chains share one sample of origin, sequenced in a study of a mutant IDH1 vaccine in newly diagnosed glioma. Time point of the sample: baseline, week 1 (first vaccination visit). The treatment: pre-vaccination baseline after standard-of-care therapy. Assay used: immunoSEQ multiplex PCR; TCRdb lists only in-frame clones, some missing. The sample carries 55,000 to 70,000 clones, about four fifths recorded once. Source: PBMCs, taken from a glioma patient treated with radiotherapy, temozolomide or both. These receptor sequences come from a man aged 45-65 years with glioma.

The gene calls are TRBV7-3 and TRBJ2-3; D unclear. This CDR3 has 15 residues. CDR1 is SGHTA, CDR2 FQGTGA, per germline. The ends were cut back, 5 bases at V and 0 bases at J, with 12 bases in the middle. The CDR3 loop reads CASSPQPSSTDTQYF. The CDR3, as DNA: TGTGCCAGCAGCCCCCAACCCTCTAGCACAGATACGCAGTATTTT.

This chain connects TRBV29-1 to TRBJ2-5; D not certain. V was pared by 5 bases and J by 1 base, with 8 bases between. The CDR3 is 12 residues long. Germline V gene sequence: CDR1 SQVTM, CDR2 ANQGSEA. The CDR3 DNA reads TGCAGCGTTATCCCCAGCCAAGAGACCCAGTACTTC. It yields the protein CSVIPSQETQYF.

This clone was observed a handful of times. The V gene is TRBV4-3, the J gene TRBJ2-1; D is perhaps TRBD1 or TRBD2 (6 bases each). Germline loops: CDR1 LGHNA, CDR2 YSLEER. Trimming pared 5 bases from V and 8 bases from J, leaving 13 bases between. The length of the CDR3 is 13 residues. The CDR3 nucleotides read TGCGCCAGCAGCTCCAAGGGGGGCGATGAGCAGTTCTTC. This translates into CASSSKGGDEQFF.

The chain couples TRBV15 to TRBJ1-6; perhaps TRBD1 as D (6 bases). Germline-derived CDR1 and CDR2 are LNHNV and YYDKDF (reference sequence). Deletions cut 6 bases from V and 9 bases from J, with 15 bases between. The CDR3 length is 14 residues. This chain's CDR3 is CATSIGGNGSPLHF. CDR3 in DNA: TGTGCCACCAGTATAGGGGGTAATGGTTCACCCCTCCACTTT.

V and J are TRBV10-3 and TRBJ1-1, with D possibly TRBD1 on 5 matching bases. Germline V lookup: CDR1 ENHRY, CDR2 SYGVKD. The CDR3 has 13 residues. V was clipped by 6 bases and J by 1 base, with 9 bases between them. The CDR3 nucleotides are TGTGCCATCAGACCGGGGCGGAACACTGAAGCTTTCTTT. Translating it yields CAIRPGRNTEAFF.

The CDR3 here is CASSSGGPPYEQYF. The CDR3 DNA reads as TGTGCCAGCAGTAGCGGGGGTCCTCCTTACGAGCAGTACTTC. The J gene is TRBJ2-7, the V gene TRBV6-5; 8 positions agree with TRBD2. Per germline, CDR1 MNHEY and CDR2 SVGAGI. With 5 bases clipped from V and 4 bases from J, the junction kept 7 bases outside the gene matches. The CDR3 runs to 14 residues.

The rearrangement joins TRBV2 to TRBJ1-5, with D uncertain. The CDR3 totals 12 residues. The V end lost 6 bases, the J end lost 7 bases, and 10 bases lay between the germline ends. Germline V gene lookup returns CDR1 SNHLY and CDR2 FYNNEI. The CDR3 sequence is CASRAGGQPQHF. In nucleotides, the CDR3 is TGTGCCAGCAGAGCCGGCGGGCAGCCCCAGCATTTT. The full variable domain, with the rest looked up from reference TRBV2 and TRBJ1-5, is EPEVTQTPSHQVTQMGQEVILRCVPISNHLYFYWYRQILGQKVEFLVSFYNNEISEKSEIFDDQFSVERPDGSNFTLKIRSTKLEDSAMYFCASRAGGQPQHFGDGTRLSIL.

The chain has TRBV7-9 and TRBJ2-4; 9 positions agree with TRBD1. Germline lookup yields CDR1 SEHNR and CDR2 FQNEAQ (reference sequence). V was pared by 5 bases and J by 3 bases, with 11 bases of the junction left unmatched. The CDR3 is 17 residues long. CDR3 sequence (DNA): TGTGCCAGCAGCGGACGGGACAGGGATGGAGGCAAAAACATTCAGTACTTC. Protein sequence: CASSGRDRDGGKNIQYF.

The genes are TRBV4-3 and TRBJ2-1, with D uncertain. This CDR3 is built from 18 residues. Germline V CDR1 and CDR2: LGHNA, YSLEER. The V gene lost 1 base and the J gene lost 1 base, with 17 bases spanning the gap. The DNA of the CDR3 is TGCGCCAGCAGCCAAGTCTACCAGGTCAGGTTATCCTACAATGAGCAGTTCTTC. Translated, it gives CASSQVYQVRLSYNEQFF.

This sequence joins TRBV6-1 and TRBJ2-5; TRBD1 aligns across 10 bases. The trim removed 4 bases at V and 4 bases at J, leaving 6 bases unmatched. CDR1 is MNHNS and CDR2 is SASEGT in the germline V gene. The CDR3 covers 15 residues. CDR3 loop: CASSVRDRGGETQYF. The CDR3 DNA is TGTGCCAGCAGTGTCCGGGACAGGGGAGGAGAGACCCAGTACTTC.

The chain has TRBV10-3 and TRBJ2-7, with D maybe TRBD1 (6 bases). The CDR3 consists of 14 residues. With 4 bases removed from V and 5 bases from J, the gap between germline ends came to 15 bases. Germline V lookup: CDR1 ENHRY, CDR2 SYGVKD. The CDR3 DNA follows: TGTGCCATCAGTGGGACAGTGAACGGAGACGAGCAGTACTTC. Encoded protein: CAISGTVNGDEQYF.

The V gene is TRBV18, the J gene TRBJ1-1; D may be TRBD1 (6 bases). CDR1 KGHSH and CDR2 LQKENI come from the germline V gene. This CDR3 is 12 amino acids long. V lost 4 bases and J 5 bases, leaving 8 bases between the germline ends. In nucleotides, the CDR3 is TGTGCCAGCTCACAACAGGGAACTGAAGCTTTCTTT. Its translation is CASSQQGTEAFF.

This clone is a singleton in its sample. The rearrangement joins TRBV2 to TRBJ2-5; 9 bases align to TRBD1. This CDR3 region has 14 residues. Germline V gene sequence: CDR1 SNHLY, CDR2 FYNNEI. After removal of 5 bases from V and 2 bases from J, the junction contained 3 bases not matched to a gene. The CDR3 DNA follows: TGTGCCAGCAGTTGGACAGGGGAGCAAGAGACCCAGTACTTC. This translates into CASSWTGEQETQYF. The variable domain in full, completed from reference TRBV2 and TRBJ2-5, reads EPEVTQTPSHQVTQMGQEVILRCVPISNHLYFYWYRQILGQKVEFLVSFYNNEISEKSEIFDDQFSVERPDGSNFTLKIRSTKLEDSAMYFCASSWTGEQETQYFGPGTRLLVL.

This clone was found once. The chain recombines TRBV9 with TRBJ1-5; 12 nucleotides match TRBD1. V shed 4 bases, J shed 3 bases, and the junction held 5 bases outside the gene matches. The germline V gene encodes CDR1 SGDLS and CDR2 YYNGEE. The CDR3 contains 16 residues. CDR3 DNA: TGTGCCAGCAGCCCTGGGACAGGGGGCCTCAATCAGCCCCAGCATTTT. Its translation: CASSPGTGGLNQPQHF.

This chain uses TRBV4-2 with TRBJ1-2; D remains ambiguous. The germline V gene encodes CDR1 LGHNA and CDR2 YNFKEQ. CDR3 length: 15 residues. Trimming pared 0 bases from V and 1 base from J, leaving 9 bases between. CDR3 sequence: CASSQDRDGNYGYTF. CDR3 in DNA: TGTGCCAGCAGCCAAGATCGAGACGGTAACTATGGCTACACCTTC.

This chain connects TRBV6-1 to TRBJ1-1; D may be TRBD1 (6 bases). The CDR3 has 12 residues. Germline CDR1 reads MNHNS; CDR2 reads SASEGT. With 9 bases removed from V and 5 bases from J, the gap between germline ends came to 13 bases. The CDR3 reads CASKDRKTEAFF. CDR3 sequence (DNA): TGTGCCAGTAAGGACAGAAAGACTGAAGCTTTCTTT.

This sequence joins TRBV30 and TRBJ2-1; 11 nucleotides agree with TRBD2. V was clipped by 2 bases and J by 4 bases; unmatched bases: 4. The CDR3 totals 15 residues. Germline assignment: CDR1 GTSNPN and CDR2 SVGIG (reference sequence). CDR3 protein: CAWSRTSGRYNEQFF. The CDR3 region has the DNA TGTGCCTGGAGTCGGACTAGCGGGCGGTACAATGAGCAGTTCTTC.

The V call is TRBV2, the J call TRBJ1-2; 7 nucleotides align to TRBD1. Trimming cost V 1 base and J 5 bases; bases outside gene matches: 4. There are 14 residues in the CDR3. Germline V lookup: CDR1 SNHLY, CDR2 FYNNEI. CDR3 sequence: CASSEDRGRYGYTF. CDR3 DNA sequence: TGTGCCAGCAGTGAAGACAGGGGAAGGTATGGCTACACCTTC.

This sequence joins TRBV19 and TRBJ1-1; 7 positions match TRBD1. CDR3 length: 13 amino acids. Looked up from germline, CDR1 is LNHDA and CDR2 is SQIVND (reference sequence). J lost 1 base, V lost 7 bases, and 3 bases had no gene match. CDR3 DNA sequence: TGTGCCAGTAACAGACAGGGGAACACTGAAGCTTTCTTT. The encoded protein is CASNRQGNTEAFF.